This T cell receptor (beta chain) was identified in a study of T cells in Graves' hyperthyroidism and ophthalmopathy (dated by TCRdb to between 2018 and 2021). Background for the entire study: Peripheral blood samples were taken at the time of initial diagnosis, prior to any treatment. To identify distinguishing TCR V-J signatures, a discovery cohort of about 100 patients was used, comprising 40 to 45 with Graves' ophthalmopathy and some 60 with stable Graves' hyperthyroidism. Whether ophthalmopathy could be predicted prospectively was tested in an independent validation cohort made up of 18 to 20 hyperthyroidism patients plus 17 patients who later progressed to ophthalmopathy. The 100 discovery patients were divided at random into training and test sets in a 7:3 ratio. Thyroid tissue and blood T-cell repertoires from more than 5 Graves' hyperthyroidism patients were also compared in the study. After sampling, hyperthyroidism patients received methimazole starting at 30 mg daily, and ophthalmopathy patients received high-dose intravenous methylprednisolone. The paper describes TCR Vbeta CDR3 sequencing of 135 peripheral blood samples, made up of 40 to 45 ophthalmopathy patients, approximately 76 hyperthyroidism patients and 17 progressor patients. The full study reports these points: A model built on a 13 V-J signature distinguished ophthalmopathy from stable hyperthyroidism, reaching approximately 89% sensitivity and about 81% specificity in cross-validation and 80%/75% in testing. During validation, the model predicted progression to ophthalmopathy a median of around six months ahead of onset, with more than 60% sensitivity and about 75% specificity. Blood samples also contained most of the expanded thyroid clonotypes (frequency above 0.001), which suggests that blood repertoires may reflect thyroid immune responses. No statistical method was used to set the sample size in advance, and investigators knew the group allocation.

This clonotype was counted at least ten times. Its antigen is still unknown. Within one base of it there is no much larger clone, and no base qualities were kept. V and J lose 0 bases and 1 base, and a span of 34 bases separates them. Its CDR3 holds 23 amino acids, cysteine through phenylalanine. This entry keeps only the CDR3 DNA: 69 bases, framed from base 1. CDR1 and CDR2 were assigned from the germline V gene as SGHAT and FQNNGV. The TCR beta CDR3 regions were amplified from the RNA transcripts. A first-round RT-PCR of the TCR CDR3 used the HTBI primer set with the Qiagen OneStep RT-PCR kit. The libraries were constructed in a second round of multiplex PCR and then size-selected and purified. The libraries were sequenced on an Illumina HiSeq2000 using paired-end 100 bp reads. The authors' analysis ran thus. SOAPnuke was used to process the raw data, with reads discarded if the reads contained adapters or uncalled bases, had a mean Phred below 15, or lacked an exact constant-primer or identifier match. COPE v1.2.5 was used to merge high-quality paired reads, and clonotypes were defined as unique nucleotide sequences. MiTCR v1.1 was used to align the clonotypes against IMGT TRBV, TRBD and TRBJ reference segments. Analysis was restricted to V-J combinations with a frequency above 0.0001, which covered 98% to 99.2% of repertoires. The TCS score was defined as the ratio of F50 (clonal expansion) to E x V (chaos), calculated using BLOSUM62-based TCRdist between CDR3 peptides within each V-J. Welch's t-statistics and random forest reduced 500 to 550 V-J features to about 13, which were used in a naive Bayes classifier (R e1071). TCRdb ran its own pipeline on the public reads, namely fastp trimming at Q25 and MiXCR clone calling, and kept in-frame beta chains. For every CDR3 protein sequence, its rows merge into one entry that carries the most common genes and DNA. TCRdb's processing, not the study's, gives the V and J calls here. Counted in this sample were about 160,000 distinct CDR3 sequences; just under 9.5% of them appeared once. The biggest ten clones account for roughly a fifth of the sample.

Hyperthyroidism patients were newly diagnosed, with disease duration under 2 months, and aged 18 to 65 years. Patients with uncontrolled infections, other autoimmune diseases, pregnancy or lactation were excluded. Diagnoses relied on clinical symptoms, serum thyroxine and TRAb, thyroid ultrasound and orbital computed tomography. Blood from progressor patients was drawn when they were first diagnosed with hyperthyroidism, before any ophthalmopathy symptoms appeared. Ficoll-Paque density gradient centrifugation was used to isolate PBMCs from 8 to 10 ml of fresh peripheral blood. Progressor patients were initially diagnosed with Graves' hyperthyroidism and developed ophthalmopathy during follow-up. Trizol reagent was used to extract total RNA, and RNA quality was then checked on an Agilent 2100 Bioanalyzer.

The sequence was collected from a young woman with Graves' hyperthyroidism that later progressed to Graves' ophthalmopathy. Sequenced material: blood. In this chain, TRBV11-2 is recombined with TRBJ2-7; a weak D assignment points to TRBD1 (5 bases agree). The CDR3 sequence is CASSLDFMQGIDVTVSRSYEQYF. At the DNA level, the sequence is TGTGCCAGCAGCTTAGATTTTATGCAGGGCATTGATGTAACGGTAAGCAGATCCTACGAGCAGTACTTC.